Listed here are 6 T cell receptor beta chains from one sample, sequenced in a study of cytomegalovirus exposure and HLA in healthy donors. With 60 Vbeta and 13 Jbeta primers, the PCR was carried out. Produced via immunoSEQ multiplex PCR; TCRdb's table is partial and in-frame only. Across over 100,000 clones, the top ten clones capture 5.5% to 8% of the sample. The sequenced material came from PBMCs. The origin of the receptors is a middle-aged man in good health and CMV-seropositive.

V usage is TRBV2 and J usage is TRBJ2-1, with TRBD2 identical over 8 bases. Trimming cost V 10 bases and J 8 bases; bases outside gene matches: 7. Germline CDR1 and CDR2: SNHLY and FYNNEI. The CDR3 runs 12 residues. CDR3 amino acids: CATGREDDEQFF. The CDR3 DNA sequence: TGTGCCACGGGGCGGGAGGACGATGAGCAGTTCTTC. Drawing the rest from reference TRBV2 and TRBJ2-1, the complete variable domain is EPEVTQTPSHQVTQMGQEVILRCVPISNHLYFYWYRQILGQKVEFLVSFYNNEISEKSEIFDDQFSVERPDGSNFTLKIRSTKLEDSAMYFCATGREDDEQFFGPGTRLTVL.

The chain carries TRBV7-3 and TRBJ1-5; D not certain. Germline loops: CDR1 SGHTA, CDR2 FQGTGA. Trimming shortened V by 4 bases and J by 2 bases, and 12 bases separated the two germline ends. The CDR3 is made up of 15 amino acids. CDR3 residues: CASSCQWRGNQPQHF. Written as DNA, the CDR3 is TGTGCCAGCAGCTGTCAGTGGAGAGGCAATCAGCCCCAGCATTTT.

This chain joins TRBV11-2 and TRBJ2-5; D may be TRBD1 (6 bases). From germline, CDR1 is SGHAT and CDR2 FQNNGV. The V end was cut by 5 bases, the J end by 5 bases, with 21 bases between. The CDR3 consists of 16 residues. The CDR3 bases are TGTGCCAGCAGCCCGATCCGGACAGCCTTAGGGGAGACCCAGTACTTC. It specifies CASSPIRTALGETQYF.

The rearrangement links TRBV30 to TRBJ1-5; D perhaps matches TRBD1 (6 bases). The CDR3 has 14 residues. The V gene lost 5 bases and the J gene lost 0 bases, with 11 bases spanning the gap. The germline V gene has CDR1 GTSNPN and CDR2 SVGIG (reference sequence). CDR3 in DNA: TGTGCCTGGGCTTTAGGGGGTAGCAATCAGCCCCAGCATTTT. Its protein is CAWALGGSNQPQHF.

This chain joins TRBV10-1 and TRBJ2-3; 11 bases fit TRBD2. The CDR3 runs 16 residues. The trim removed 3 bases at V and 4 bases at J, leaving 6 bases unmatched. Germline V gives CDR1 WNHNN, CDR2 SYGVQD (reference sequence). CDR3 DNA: TGCGCCAGCAGTGATCTTCTAGCGGGAGGATCAGATACGCAGTATTTT. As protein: CASSDLLAGGSDTQYF.

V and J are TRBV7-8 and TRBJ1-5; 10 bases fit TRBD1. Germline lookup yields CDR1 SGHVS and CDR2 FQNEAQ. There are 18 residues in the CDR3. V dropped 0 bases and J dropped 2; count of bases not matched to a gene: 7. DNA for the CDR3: TGTGCCAGCAGCTTAGCCGGGACAGGGGAGAGGGGCAATCAGCCCCAGCATTTT. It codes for CASSLAGTGERGNQPQHF.